This T cell receptor (beta chain) was identified in a study of blood T cell repertoires in COVID-19. Study-level information: The United States, Italy and Spain provided the acute and convalescent COVID-19 samples.

In the study's own analysis: Reference gene primer amplification in the assay estimated nucleated cell counts. Libraries were prepared by immunoSEQ multiplex PCR; TCRdb keeps only in-frame clonotypes and omits some of them. V, J and clone size reflect that table, while D and trimming were determined from the DNA. The sample records fewer than 350,000 clones, approximately 87% being singletons. Seattle cases were enrolled at active infection and followed longitudinally. V was pared by 5 bases and J by 1 base, with 9 bases between. Germline CDR1 reads LGHDT; CDR2 reads YNNKEL (reference sequence). The CDR3 sequence is 13 residues long.

The receptor comes from a woman in her 30s with COVID-19, enrolled during active disease. Sequences were obtained from peripheral blood. The rearrangement links TRBV3-1 (or the pseudogene TRBV3-2) to TRBJ2-7; D perhaps matches TRBD1 (6 bases). The CDR3 sequence: CASSSDRSYEQYF. Written as DNA, the CDR3 is TGTGCCAGCAGCTCCGACAGGTCCTACGAGCAGTACTTC.